Reported below is one T cell receptor (beta chain). This clonotype was seen more than once but under ten times. Its antigen target is currently unknown. Base qualities were left out, and no much larger clone turns up one base away. This entry is derived from a study of response to subunit inactivated influenza vaccine (dated by TCRdb to the late 2010s). General notes on the study: The study used deep quantitative T cell receptor repertoire profiling to track responses to a trivalent subunit inactivated influenza vaccine.

On the study overall, not on this receptor specifically: According to the authors, only a limited number of new T cells may be recruited by each seasonal influenza vaccination.

Looking up the germline V gene (reference sequence) yields CDR1 DFQATT and CDR2 SNEGSKA. Between the V and J ends, shortened by 5 bases and 0 bases respectively, the junction contains 17 bases. The CDR3 covers 16 residues, taking in both the cysteine and the phenylalanine. Just the 48-base CDR3 DNA is kept, in frame starting at base 1. The library was made by RT-PCR. TCRdb records Illumina HiSeq 2500 as the sequencer. Using fastp trimming at Q25 and MiXCR clonotype assembly, TCRdb reanalyzed the public sequencing data and kept in-frame beta chains. One record per CDR3 amino acid sequence lists the most common genes and DNA. The sample profile shows roughly 500,000 distinct CDR3 sequences; under 30% of them were found once. In total, the top ten clones hold 2.8% of the sample. These data were also reused for a study on T cells expressing NK-cell markers. That second publication adds: TCR beta cDNA libraries were prepared using 5'RACE template switching, which introduced a universal primer site and unique molecular identifiers. Three sorted T-cell subsets (CD3+CD56+NKG2C+, CD3+CD56+NKG2C- and CD3+CD56-NKG2C+) from under ten donors had their TCR beta-chain repertoires profiled. Among the eight sequenced donors, only one was HCMV-seronegative, while the other seven were HCMV-seropositive. In several experiments an anti-gammadeltaTCR antibody was added to restrict sorting to alphabetaTCR-expressing T cells. For several donors, the dominant CD3+CD56+NKG2C+ clonotypes were among the top 10 CD8+ clonotypes and accounted for about 1.0-8% of CD8+ T cells. Those dominant clonotypes were again the most abundant among CD3+CD56-NKG2C+ cells in several donors, at roughly 25-65%. Whether the expanded NKG2C-expressing T cell clones were specific for HCMV antigens remained unclear. Randomly selected healthy volunteers, three men and five women, were used as the eight sequenced donors. A commercial ELISA kit detecting HCMV-specific IgG in serum was used to determine HCMV serostatus. Peripheral blood mononuclear cells were isolated from blood by Ficoll density gradient centrifugation. CD4+ and CD8+ T cells were isolated from PBMC by magnetic immunoseparation with Miltenyi isolation kits. Priming for cDNA synthesis came from the TCR beta constant segment, and two successive PCR amplification steps followed. The libraries were sequenced on Illumina HiSeq 2000/2500, MiSeq or NextSeq, producing 2 x 150 bp reads. MIGEC handled demultiplexing of the reads and grouping by UMI, while MiTCR was used to assemble and quantify clonotypes. To exclude erroneous sequences, any TCR cDNA sequence not supported by at least two reads was discarded. The tcR package was used for downstream repertoire analysis, and clonotypes were matched between fractions using CDR3 nucleotide sequence together with V segment. VDJmatch was used to annotate antigen specificity against VDJdb, with one amino acid substitution in CDR3 allowed.

The chain is assembled from TRBV20-1 and TRBJ2-1, with no reliable assignment of the D segment. This receptor was taken from a man aged 45-65 years who received an inactivated influenza vaccine. Donor details come from another sample of the same person, matched by shared clones. The sample consisted of CD4+ T cells sorted from PBMCs, taken 11 to 12 days after vaccination. This receptor carries the CDR3 CSADPSSATSYNEQFF. The DNA sequence is as follows: TGCAGTGCTGACCCGTCTTCGGCCACCTCCTACAATGAGCAGTTCTTC.